This entry concerns a single T cell receptor (beta chain). Its antigen is not yet known. The sample holds no much larger clone one base away, and base qualities are not on file. The source of the sample is a study of blood T cell repertoires in COVID-19 (dated by TCRdb to 2020 to 2022). Notes on the research overall: Samples covering the acute and convalescent phases of COVID-19 were provided by collaborators in the United States, Italy and Spain. The prospective study material was composed of cDNA or gDNA derived from T cells, B-cell-depleted T cells, or PBMCs. The dataset comprised deeply sampled blood TCRbeta repertoires from subjects exposed to, actively infected with, or recovered from COVID-19. The repertoires were made available in a free public database intended to serve as a resource for research on the immune response to SARS-CoV-2. Samples were obtained from the ongoing ImmuneRACE study (first 160 participants) and from 1,254 subjects provided by 6 global collaborators. The sample metadata nearly always contained a de-identified subject ID, COVID-19 status, age in years and sex. Where available, HLA class I and class II types were taken from metadata supplied by the sample provider and were not determined by assay-based typing.

The CDR3, cysteine through phenylalanine, is 17 amino acids long. Only the CDR3 region is kept as DNA, spanning 51 bases read in frame from base 1. CDR1 LGHDT and CDR2 YNNKEL are derived from the germline V gene (reference sequence). V ends up 4 bases short and J 2 bases short, with an unmatched junction base count of 11. Overall results and qualifications from the work: Clinical and demographic metadata were provided uncurated, with the amount varying by source and participant.

TCRbeta CDR3 regions were amplified from genomic DNA using the immunoSEQ Assay, a bias-controlled multiplex PCR. The paper's data handling went like this. The number of nucleated cells in each sample was estimated by amplification of reference gene primers within the assay. To quantify the absolute abundance of each unique TCRbeta CDR3 rearrangement, sequence reads were collapsed and filtered. For each sample, productive Simpson clonality was calculated by taking the square root of Simpson's diversity index across productive rearrangements. The table was pulled from immuneACCESS by TCRdb, which kept in-frame rearrangements only. Such tables lose some clones; where checked, under half of the loss comes from unresolved V genes, and the rest has no known cause. That table is the source of V, J and clone size, and D and trimming were worked out from the DNA. Within this sample are around 100,000 clones, with less than 95% of them counted one time only. The leading ten clones occupy over 6.5% of the sample.

One collaborating source in Seattle enrolled patients during active infection and followed them longitudinally through the course of disease. The collaborating institutions used their own protocols to collect whole blood in K2EDTA tubes. For TCRbeta analysis, collaborator samples were shipped as frozen whole blood, as isolated PBMCs, or as DNA extracted from either sample type. This TCR came from a man aged 18 to 29 with COVID-19, enrolled during active disease. The sample comprised peripheral blood. This chain is built from TRBV3-1 (or the pseudogene TRBV3-2) and TRBJ1-2, and 9 junction bases match TRBD1. At the DNA level, the sequence is TGTGCCAGCAGCCGACTACCCGGGACAGGGACCAACTATGGCTACACCTTC. Its protein product is CASSRLPGTGTNYGYTF.